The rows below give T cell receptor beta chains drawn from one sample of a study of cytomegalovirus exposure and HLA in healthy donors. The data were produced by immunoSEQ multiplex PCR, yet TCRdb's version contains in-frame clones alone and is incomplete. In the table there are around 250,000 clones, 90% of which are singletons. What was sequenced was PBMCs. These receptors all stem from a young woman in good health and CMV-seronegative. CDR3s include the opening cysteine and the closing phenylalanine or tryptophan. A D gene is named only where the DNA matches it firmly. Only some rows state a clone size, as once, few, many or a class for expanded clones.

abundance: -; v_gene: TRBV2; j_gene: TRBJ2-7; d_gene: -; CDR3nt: TGTGCCAATTTAAAGAAAACGGGGGAGCAGTACTTC; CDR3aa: CANLKKTGEQYF
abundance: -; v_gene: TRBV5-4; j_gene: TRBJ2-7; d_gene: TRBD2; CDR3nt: TGTGCCAGCAGCGCGACGGGACTAGCAACGGAGGAGCAGTACTTC; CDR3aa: CASSATGLATEEQYF
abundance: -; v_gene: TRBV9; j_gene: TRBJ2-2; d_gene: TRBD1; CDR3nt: TGTGCCAGCAGACCGGACAGGGACACCGGGGAGCTGTTTTTT; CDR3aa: CASRPDRDTGELFF
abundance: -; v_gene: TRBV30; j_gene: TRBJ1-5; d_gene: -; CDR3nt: TGTGCCTGGAGTGTACGGCCGAGGTTCAATCAGCCCCAGCATTTT; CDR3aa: CAWSVRPRFNQPQHF
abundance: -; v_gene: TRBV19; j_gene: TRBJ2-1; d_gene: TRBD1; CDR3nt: TGTGCCAGTAGTCCACAGGGGTGGGCTGAGCAGTTCTTC; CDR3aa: CASSPQGWAEQFF
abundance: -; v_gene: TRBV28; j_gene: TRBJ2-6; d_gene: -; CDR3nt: TGTGCCAGCAGTTTAGGGGGCTGGGCTGGGGCCAACGTCCTGACTTTC; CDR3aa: CASSLGGWAGANVLTF
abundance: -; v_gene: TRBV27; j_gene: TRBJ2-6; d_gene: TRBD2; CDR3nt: TGTGCCAGCAGTGTAGCGGGGGGGCCTCGTGGGGCCAACGTCCTGACTTTC; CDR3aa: CASSVAGGPRGANVLTF
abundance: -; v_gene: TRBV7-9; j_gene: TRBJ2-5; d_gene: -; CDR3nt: TGTGCCAGCAGCTTAGCCGGCAGGGAAGAGACCCAGTACTTC; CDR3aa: CASSLAGREETQYF
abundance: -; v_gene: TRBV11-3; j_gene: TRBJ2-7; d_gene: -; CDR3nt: TGTGCCAGCAGCTTAGGAGGGAGGGAGCAGTACTTC; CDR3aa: CASSLGGREQYF
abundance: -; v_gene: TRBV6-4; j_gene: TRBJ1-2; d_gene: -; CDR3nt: TGTGCCAGCAGTGACTCGAAGGGGGTACCTAATGGCTACACCTTC; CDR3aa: CASSDSKGVPNGYTF
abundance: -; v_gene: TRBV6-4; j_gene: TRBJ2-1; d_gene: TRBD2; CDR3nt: TGTGCCAGCAGCCGCGGTGGAGCGGGGGGGCCCGGGTATGAGCAGTTCTTC; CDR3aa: CASSRGGAGGPGYEQFF
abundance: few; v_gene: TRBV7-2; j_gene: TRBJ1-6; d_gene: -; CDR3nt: TGTGCCAGCAGCTCCGGGGGACGGTATAATTCACCCCTCCACTTT; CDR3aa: CASSSGGRYNSPLHF
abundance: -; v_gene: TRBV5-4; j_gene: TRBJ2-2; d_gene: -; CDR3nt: TGTGCCAGCAGCTCCGGCACCGGGGAGCTGTTTTTT; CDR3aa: CASSSGTGELFF
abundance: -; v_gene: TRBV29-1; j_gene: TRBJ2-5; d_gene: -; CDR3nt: TGCAGCGTTGATTCGGTCCTAGGCAGCCAAGAGACCCAGTACTTC; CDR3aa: CSVDSVLGSQETQYF
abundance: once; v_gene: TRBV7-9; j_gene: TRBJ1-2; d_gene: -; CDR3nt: TGTGCCAGCAGCTCAACAGGGACGCTGTCTGGCTACACCTTC; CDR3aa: CASSSTGTLSGYTF
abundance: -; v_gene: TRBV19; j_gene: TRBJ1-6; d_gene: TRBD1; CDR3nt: TGTGCCAGTAGTATCCGGGACAGGGCTGATTCACCCCTCCACTTT; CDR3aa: CASSIRDRADSPLHF
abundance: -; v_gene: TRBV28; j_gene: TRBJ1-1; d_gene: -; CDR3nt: TGTGCCAGCAGTCAGGAGGGGCAGGGCCTGGGCACTGAAGCTTTCTTT; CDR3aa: CASSQEGQGLGTEAFF
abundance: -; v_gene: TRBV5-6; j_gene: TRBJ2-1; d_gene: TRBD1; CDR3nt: TGTGCCAGCAGTAGGGACAGGAGCTCCTACAATGAGCAGTTCTTC; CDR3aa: CASSRDRSSYNEQFF
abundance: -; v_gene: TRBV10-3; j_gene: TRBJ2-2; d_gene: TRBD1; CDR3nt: TGTGCCATCAAGAACAGGGGCGACACCGGGGAGCTGTTTTTT; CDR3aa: CAIKNRGDTGELFF
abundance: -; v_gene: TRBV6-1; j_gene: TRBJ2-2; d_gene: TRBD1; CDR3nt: TGTGCCAGCAGTAGGGACAGGGTTTTGGACGGGGAGCTGTTTTTT; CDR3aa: CASSRDRVLDGELFF
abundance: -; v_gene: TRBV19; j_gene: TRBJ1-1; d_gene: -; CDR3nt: TGTGCCAGTAGTATCAGCACAGGAGGGTCGGCCACTGAAGCTTTCTTT; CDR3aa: CASSISTGGSATEAFF
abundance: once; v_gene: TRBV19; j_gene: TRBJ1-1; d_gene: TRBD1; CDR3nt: TGTGCCAGTAGTATCTGGGACAGCTCCCATGAAGCTTTCTTT; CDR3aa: CASSIWDSSHEAFF
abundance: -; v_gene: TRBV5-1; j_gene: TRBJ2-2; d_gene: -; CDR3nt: TGCGCCAGCAGCCAGGACAGAATAGTCACCGGGGAGCTGTTTTTT; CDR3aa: CASSQDRIVTGELFF
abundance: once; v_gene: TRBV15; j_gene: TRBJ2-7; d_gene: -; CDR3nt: TGTGCCACCAGCAGAGAGACACTAGCCTACGAGCAGTACTTC; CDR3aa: CATSRETLAYEQYF
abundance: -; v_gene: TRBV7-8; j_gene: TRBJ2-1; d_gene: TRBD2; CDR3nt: TGTGCCAGCAGCCCCGGACTAGCTTTATACAATGAGCAGTTCTTC; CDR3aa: CASSPGLALYNEQFF
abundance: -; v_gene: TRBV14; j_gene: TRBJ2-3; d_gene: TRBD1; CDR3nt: TGTGCCAGCAGCCTCGGGACAGGGTGGGCCACAGATACGCAGTATTTT; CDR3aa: CASSLGTGWATDTQYF
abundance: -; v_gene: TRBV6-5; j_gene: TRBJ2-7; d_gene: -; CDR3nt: TGTGCCAGCAGCCATTCATCAGGTAGCTCCTACGAGCAGTACTTC; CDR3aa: CASSHSSGSSYEQYF
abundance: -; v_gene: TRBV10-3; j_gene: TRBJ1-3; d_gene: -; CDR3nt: TGTGCCATCAGTGAGTCAATATTTCTCTCTGGAAACACCATATATTTT; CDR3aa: CAISESIFLSGNTIYF
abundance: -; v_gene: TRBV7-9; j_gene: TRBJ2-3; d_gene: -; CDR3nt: TGTGCCAGCAGCTCAAATGCGGGGGCCGCAGATACGCAGTATTTT; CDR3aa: CASSSNAGAADTQYF
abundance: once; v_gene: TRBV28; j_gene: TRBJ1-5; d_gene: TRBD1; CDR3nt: TGTGCATCTGACAGGGGGCCTCCTCAGCCCCAGCATTTT; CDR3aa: CASDRGPPQPQHF
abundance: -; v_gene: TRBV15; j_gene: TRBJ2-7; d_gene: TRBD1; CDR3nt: TGTGCCACCAGCGTTCGACAGGGACCCTACGAGCAGTACTTC; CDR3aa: CATSVRQGPYEQYF
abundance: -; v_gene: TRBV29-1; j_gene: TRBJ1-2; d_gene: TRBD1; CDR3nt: TGCAGCGTTGGAGACAGGACAGGCTGGTATGGCTACACCTTC; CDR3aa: CSVGDRTGWYGYTF